This section outlines one T cell receptor beta chain sequence together with its context. The data derive from a study of T cells in Graves' hyperthyroidism and ophthalmopathy. The CDR3 length is 11 residues. Germline values: CDR1 MNHNY, CDR2 SVGAGI (reference sequence). Trimming at V came to 5 bases and at J to 13 bases, leaving 7 bases not matched to a gene. Amplified TCR beta CDR3 regions derived from RNA transcripts. HTBI primers drove first-round RT-PCR of the TCR CDR3. TCRdb independently ran MiXCR on the multiplex PCR reads; one entry per CDR3 protein. The data hold hundreds of thousands of distinct CDR3 sequences, with approximately 42% observed a single time.

J is TRBJ1-2 and V is TRBV6-6; TRBD1 matches 7 bases. The sample comprised peripheral blood or thyroid tissue (not recorded which). This TCR was sampled from an adult man with Graves' disease, either hyperthyroidism or ophthalmopathy (not recorded which). CDR3 protein: CASSKQGPATF. The CDR3, as DNA: TGTGCCAGCAGTAAACAGGGGCCCGCCACCTTC.